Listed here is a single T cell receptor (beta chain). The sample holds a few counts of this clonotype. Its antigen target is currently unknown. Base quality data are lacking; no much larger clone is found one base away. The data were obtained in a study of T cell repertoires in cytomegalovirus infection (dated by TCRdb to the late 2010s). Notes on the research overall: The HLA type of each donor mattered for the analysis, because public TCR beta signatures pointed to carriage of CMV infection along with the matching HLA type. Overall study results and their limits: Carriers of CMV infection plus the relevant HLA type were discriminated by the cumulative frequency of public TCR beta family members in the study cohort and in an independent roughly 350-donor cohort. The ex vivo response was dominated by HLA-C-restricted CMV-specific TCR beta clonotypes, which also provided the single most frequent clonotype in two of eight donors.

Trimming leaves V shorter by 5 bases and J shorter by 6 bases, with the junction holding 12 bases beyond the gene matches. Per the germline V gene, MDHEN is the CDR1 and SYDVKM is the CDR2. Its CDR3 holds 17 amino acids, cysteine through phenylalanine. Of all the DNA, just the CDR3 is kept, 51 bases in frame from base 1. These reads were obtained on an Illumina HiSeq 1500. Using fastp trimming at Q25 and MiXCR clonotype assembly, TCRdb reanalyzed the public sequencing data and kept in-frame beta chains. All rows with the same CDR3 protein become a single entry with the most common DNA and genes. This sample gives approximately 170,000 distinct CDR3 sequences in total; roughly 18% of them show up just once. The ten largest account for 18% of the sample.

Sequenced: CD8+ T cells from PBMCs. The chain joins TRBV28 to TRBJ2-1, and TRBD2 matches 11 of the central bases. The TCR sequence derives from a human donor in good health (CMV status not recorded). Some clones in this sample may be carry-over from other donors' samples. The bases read TGTGCCAGCAGTCCCCGGACTAGCGGGTGGATCGTCAATGAGCAGTTCTTC. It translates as CASSPRTSGWIVNEQFF.